This T cell receptor beta chain was identified during a study of shared clonotypes between healthy human individuals. Overall study results and limits: Shared clonotypes: about 5.3% naive CD4, about 3.5% naive CD8, 2% to 2.5% memory CD4, approximately 0.41% memory CD8. Memory subsets generally showed smaller estimated richness than naive subsets did.

Only CD45RO-negative cells positively selected for CCR7 counted as naive CD8 cells, so terminally differentiated effector memory CD45RA+ cells were excluded. In the sorted-subset replicate PCRs, around 220 ng DNA, around 30,000 T cell genomes, was used. Assay: immunoSEQ multiplex PCR; the TCRdb copy retains only in-frame clones and omits some. Here the sample spans nearly 2 million clones, about 95% being singletons. Regarding this clone: Its antigen is as yet unknown.

CDR1 is SGHVS, CDR2 FQNEAQ, per germline. V was shortened by 1 base and J by 3 bases, with 15 bases between the two germline ends. The CDR3 totals 16 residues. The genes are TRBV7-8 and TRBJ1-1; D is unresolved. Material: naive CD8+ T cells sorted from blood. This receptor was identified in a man younger than 35 in good health. CDR3 protein: CASSLEFPGLYTEAFF. The CDR3 nucleotides are TGTGCCAGCAGCTTAGAGTTCCCGGGCTTGTACACTGAAGCTTTCTTT.